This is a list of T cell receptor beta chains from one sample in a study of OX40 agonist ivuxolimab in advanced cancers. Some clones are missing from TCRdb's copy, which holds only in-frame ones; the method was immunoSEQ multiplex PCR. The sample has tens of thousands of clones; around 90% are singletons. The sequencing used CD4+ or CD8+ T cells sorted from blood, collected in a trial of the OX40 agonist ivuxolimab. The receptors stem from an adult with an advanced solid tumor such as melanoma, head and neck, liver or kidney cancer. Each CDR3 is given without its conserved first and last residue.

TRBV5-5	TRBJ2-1	ASSLGQDYYNEQF
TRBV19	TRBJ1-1	ASSMGQGSVAF
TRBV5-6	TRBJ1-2	ASSRQGENYGYT
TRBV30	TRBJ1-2	AWGTGHNTGYT
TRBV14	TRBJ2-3	ASSQDLKRGAYTQY
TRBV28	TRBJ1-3	ASSFQRTGNTIY
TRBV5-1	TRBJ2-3	ASSSGTVAVTDTQY
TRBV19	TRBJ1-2	ASSIATVNYGYT
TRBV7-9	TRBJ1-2	ASESAGRANYGYT
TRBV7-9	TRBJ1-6	ASSFTGTANSPLH
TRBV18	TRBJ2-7	ASSDVRTVGYEQY
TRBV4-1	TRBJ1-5	ASSQDRTGGHQPQH
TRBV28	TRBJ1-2	ASSGIRGTNYGYT
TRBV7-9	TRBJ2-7	ASSRGQGEQY
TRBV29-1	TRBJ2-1	SVGASGNYNEQF
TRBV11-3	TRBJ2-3	ASSLGRSTDTQY
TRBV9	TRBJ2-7	ASSSAGTGDYEQY
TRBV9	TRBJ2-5	ASSVRDQETQY
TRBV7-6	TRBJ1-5	ASSSSTGRNSNQPQH
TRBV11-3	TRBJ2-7	ASSLVHSGGYEQY
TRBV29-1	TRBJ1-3	SVQTGGENTIY
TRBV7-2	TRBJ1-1	ASSAGTGTSKMNTEAF
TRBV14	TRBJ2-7	ASSQGDRATYEQY
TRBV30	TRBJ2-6	AWSDGSGSGANVLT
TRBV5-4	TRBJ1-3	ASSLQGRISGNTIY
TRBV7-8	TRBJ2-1	ASSPLLANTLGNEQF